This T cell receptor beta chain was recovered during a study of blood T cell repertoires in COVID-19. Across the study: Samples of COVID-19 (acute and convalescent) were obtained from the United States, Italy and Spain. PBMCs, B-cell-depleted T cells, or T cells provided the cDNA or gDNA that made up the material.

As handled by the study authors: Reference gene primer amplification gave estimated nucleated cell counts. Some clones are missing from TCRdb's copy, which holds only in-frame ones; the method was immunoSEQ multiplex PCR. V and J calls and clone size are copied from that table; D and trimming were computed from the DNA. The sample has around 300,000 clones; around 86% are singletons. This clone was seen at least ten times. Germline V gene lookup returns CDR1 SNHLY and CDR2 FYNNEI. V was clipped by 8 bases and J by 7 bases; unmatched bases: 8. The CDR3 length is 14 residues. The TCR originated in a woman aged 30 to 39 who had recovered from COVID-19. The sequenced material came from peripheral blood. The chain is built from TRBV2 and TRBJ2-1, with 10 bases identical to TRBD2. CDR3 bases: TGTGCCAGCGTTGGGACTAGCGAGGCTAATGAGCAGTTCTTC. It yields the protein CASVGTSEANEQFF.